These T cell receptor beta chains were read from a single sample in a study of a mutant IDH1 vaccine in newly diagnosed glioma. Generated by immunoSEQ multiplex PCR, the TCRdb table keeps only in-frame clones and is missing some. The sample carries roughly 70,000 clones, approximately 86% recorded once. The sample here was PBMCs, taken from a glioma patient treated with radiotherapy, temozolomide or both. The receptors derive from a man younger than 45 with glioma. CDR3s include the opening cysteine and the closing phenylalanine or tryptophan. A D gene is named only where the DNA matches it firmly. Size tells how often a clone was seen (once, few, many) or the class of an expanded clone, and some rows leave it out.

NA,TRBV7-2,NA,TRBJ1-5,TGTGCCAGCAGCCTCCGGGACACTGATCAGCCCCAGCATTTT,CASSLRDTDQPQHF
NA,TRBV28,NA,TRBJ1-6,TGTGCCAGCGGCGACGGGGGCCCACCCCTCCACTTT,CASGDGGPPLHF
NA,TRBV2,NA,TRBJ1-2,TGTGCCAGCAGACCCGGGACCTATGGCTACACCTTC,CASRPGTYGYTF
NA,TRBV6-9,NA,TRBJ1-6,TGTGCCAGCACCTGGAGCGCTTCGAGCTCCTATAATTCACCCCTCCACTTT,CASTWSASSSYNSPLHF
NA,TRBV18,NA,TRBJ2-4,TGTGCCAGCTCAGTACCCTCCGGAGCCAAAAACATTCAGTACTTC,CASSVPSGAKNIQYF
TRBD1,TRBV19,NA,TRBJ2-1,TGTGCCAGTAGCGTGGACAGGGTTGTCGATGAGCAGTTCTTC,CASSVDRVVDEQFF
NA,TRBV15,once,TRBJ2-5,TGTGCCACCAGCAGAGATGGCCTAGGTGGAGAGACCCAGTACTTC,CATSRDGLGGETQYF
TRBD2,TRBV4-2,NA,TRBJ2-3,TGTGCCAGCAGCCCGGGACTAGCGGGGGGGCCGGGCACAGATACGCAGTATTTT,CASSPGLAGGPGTDTQYF
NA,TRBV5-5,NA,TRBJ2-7,TGTGCCAGCAGCTTGTTGGCAGGGACCTACGAGCAGTACTTC,CASSLLAGTYEQYF
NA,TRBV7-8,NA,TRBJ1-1,TGTGCCAGCAGCTTAGTCGGCAGGGCGAACACTGAAGCTTTCTTT,CASSLVGRANTEAFF
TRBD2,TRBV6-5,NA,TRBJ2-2,TGTGCCAGCAGTCCGGGACTAGCGACCGGGGAGCTGTTTTTT,CASSPGLATGELFF
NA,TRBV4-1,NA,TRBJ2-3,TGCGCCAGCAGCCAAGCGGGGACTAGCACAGATACGCAGTATTTT,CASSQAGTSTDTQYF
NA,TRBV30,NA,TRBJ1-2,TGTGCCTGGAGTGTAAAGACGGGAAGACTCTATGGCTACACCTTC,CAWSVKTGRLYGYTF
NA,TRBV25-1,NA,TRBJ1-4,TGTGCCAGCAGTCTGGGACACCGGAATGAAAAACTGTTTTTT,CASSLGHRNEKLFF
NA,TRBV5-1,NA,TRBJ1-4,TGCGCCAGCAGCTTGCAGAGTGGAGGGGCCACTAATGAAAAACTGTTTTTT,CASSLQSGGATNEKLFF
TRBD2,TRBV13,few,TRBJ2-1,TGTGCCAGCACTCGGGGGGGCTCCTTTGAGCAGTTCTTC,CASTRGGSFEQFF
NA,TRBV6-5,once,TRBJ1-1,TGTGCCAGCAGTTACTCCTCGGGACCCTTTGAAGCTTTCTTT,CASSYSSGPFEAFF
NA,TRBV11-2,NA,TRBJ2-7,TGTGCCAGCAGCTTAGAGGTCAGCTCCTACGAGCAGTACTTC,CASSLEVSSYEQYF
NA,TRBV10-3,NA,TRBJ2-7,TGTGCCATCAGTGAGTTCGTATCGGGCAGGGGAGGGGAGCAGTACTTC,CAISEFVSGRGGEQYF
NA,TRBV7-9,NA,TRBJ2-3,TGTGCCAGCAGCTTGAATGCAGGGGCTAGCACAGATACGCAGTATTTT,CASSLNAGASTDTQYF
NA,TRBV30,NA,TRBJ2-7,TGTGCCTGGAGCCACACAGCATACGAGCAGTACTTC,CAWSHTAYEQYF
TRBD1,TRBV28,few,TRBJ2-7,TGTGCCAGCAGTATCGGGACAGGGCCCCACGAGCAGTACTTC,CASSIGTGPHEQYF
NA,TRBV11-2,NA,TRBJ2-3,TGTGCCAGCAGCCCCAATGGGGACAACCCTTACACAGATACGCAGTATTTT,CASSPNGDNPYTDTQYF
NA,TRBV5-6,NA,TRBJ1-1,TGTGCCAGCAGCTTGTTTTTGGGGCCCACTGAAGCTTTCTTT,CASSLFLGPTEAFF
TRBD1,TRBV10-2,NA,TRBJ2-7,TGCGCCAGCAGGAGCCCTCGGACAGGGGGTCGGTACGAGCAGTACTTC,CASRSPRTGGRYEQYF
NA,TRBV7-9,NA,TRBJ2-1,TGTGCCAGCAGCCCATGGGACATTTACAATGAGCAGTTCTTC,CASSPWDIYNEQFF
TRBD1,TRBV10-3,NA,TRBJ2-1,TGTGCCACCGGGACAGGAACCTACAATGAGCAGTTCTTC,CATGTGTYNEQFF
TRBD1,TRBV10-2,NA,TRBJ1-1,TGCGCCAGCGTCCCTTACAGGGGGGAAAACACTGAAGCTTTCTTT,CASVPYRGENTEAFF
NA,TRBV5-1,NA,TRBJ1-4,TGCGCCAGCAGCCCCACCTCCTTCGGGGGCCGCGGGAATGAAAAACTGTTTTTT,CASSPTSFGGRGNEKLFF
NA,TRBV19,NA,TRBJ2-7,TGTGCCAGTAAGACCGGGGCCACCTCCTACGAGCAGTACTTC,CASKTGATSYEQYF
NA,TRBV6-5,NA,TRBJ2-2,TGTGCCAGCAGTTACTCAGGCACCGGGGAGCTGTTTTTT,CASSYSGTGELFF
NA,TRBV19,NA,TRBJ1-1,TGTGCCAGTAGGATCTGGGGTATGAACACTGAAGCTTTCTTT,CASRIWGMNTEAFF
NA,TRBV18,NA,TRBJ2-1,TGTGCCAGCTCACCACCGAAAGGGAGCTCCTACAATGAGCAGTTCTTC,CASSPPKGSSYNEQFF
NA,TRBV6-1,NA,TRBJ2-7,TGTGCCAGCAGTGAAGACCCCGACTCCTACGAGCAGTACTTC,CASSEDPDSYEQYF
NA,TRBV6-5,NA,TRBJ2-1,TGTGCCAGCAGCACCCGACGGGACACCAATGAGCAGTTCTTC,CASSTRRDTNEQFF
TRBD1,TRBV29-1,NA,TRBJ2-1,TGCAGCGTCATTTGGACAGGGGTTCGTGAGCAGTTCTTC,CSVIWTGVREQFF
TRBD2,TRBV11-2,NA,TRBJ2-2,TGTGCCAGCAGCTTACCAACTAGCGGGGGGCTGAACACCGGGGAGCTGTTTTTT,CASSLPTSGGLNTGELFF
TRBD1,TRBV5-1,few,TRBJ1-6,TGCGCCAGCAGCTTACAGTCGGGACAGTCACTGTCACCCCTCCACTTT,CASSLQSGQSLSPLHF
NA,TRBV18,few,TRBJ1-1,TGTGCCAGCACACCGGGCGGAAAGAACACTGAAGCTTTCTTT,CASTPGGKNTEAFF
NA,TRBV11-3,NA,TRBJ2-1,TGTGCCAGCAGCTTTCACGGGGGCTCCTACAATGAGCAGTTCTTC,CASSFHGGSYNEQFF
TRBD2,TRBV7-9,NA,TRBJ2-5,TGTGCCAGCAGTCCTGGACTAGCCGGGGGGGAGACCCAGTACTTC,CASSPGLAGGETQYF
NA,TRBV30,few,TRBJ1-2,TGTGCCTGGAGTGCAGGGACCTATGGCTACACCTTC,CAWSAGTYGYTF
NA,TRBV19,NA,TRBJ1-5,TGTGCCAGTAGTAACTCCGACAGAAATCAGCCCCAGCATTTT,CASSNSDRNQPQHF
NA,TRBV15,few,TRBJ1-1,TGTGCCACCAGCATTTATACCGGGATGAACACTGAAGCTTTCTTT,CATSIYTGMNTEAFF
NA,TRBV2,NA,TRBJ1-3,TGTGCCAGCAGTGGAGGACAAGTAGGAAACACCATATATTTT,CASSGGQVGNTIYF
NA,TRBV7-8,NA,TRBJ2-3,TGTGCCAGCAGCTTACGGGCAGGGTCGGATACGCAGTATTTT,CASSLRAGSDTQYF
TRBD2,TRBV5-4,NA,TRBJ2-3,TGTGCCAGCAGCTGGACTAGCGGGGCGATAGATACGCAGTATTTT,CASSWTSGAIDTQYF
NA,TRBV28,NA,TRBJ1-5,TGTGCCAGCAGTTTGGGCGGAGCCGATGTTCAGCCCCAGCATTTT,CASSLGGADVQPQHF
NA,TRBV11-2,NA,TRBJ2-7,TGTGCCAGCAGCTTAGATGGAAGGGCTTACGAGCAGTACTTC,CASSLDGRAYEQYF
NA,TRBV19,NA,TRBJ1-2,TGTGCCAGTAGTCCGACGGTTTTCGATGGCTACACCTTC,CASSPTVFDGYTF
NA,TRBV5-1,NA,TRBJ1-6,TGCGCCAGCAGCTTGGACGGAAGATATAATTCACCCCTCCACTTT,CASSLDGRYNSPLHF
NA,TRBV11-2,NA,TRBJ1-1,TGTGCCAGCAGCTCTCTACAGGCTGAAGCTTTCTTT,CASSSLQAEAFF
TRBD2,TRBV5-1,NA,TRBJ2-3,TGCGCCAGCAGCTTGGGAGTAGCGGGGGCCAGCACAGATACGCAGTATTTT,CASSLGVAGASTDTQYF
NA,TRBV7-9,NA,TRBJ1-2,TGTGCCAGCAGCTGGAGCGAGGAGGGCTACACCTTC,CASSWSEEGYTF
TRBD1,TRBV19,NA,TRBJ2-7,TGTGCCAGTAGTATAAGGACAGGCGAGCAGTACTTC,CASSIRTGEQYF
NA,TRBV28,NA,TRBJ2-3,TGTGCCAGCAGTTTGAGCAGAGGCACAGATACGCAGTATTTT,CASSLSRGTDTQYF
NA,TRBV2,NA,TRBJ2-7,TGTGCCAGCAGAGGGAGCTCCTACGAGCAGTACTTC,CASRGSSYEQYF
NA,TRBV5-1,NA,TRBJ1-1,TGCGCCAGCAGCTTAGGAAAAACTGAAGCTTTCTTT,CASSLGKTEAFF
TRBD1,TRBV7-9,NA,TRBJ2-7,TGTGCCAGCAGCCCGACAGGGGGAAGGGAGCAGTACTTC,CASSPTGGREQYF
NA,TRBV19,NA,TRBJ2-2,TGTGCCAGTAGTCGAACCCCCTTGAGAGGTAATACGAACACCGGGGAGCTGTTTTTT,CASSRTPLRGNTNTGELFF